The clone carrying this TCR beta chain was counted ten times or more. The antigen remains unidentified. V was shortened by 5 bases and J by 3 bases, with 10 bases between the two germline ends. This CDR3 has 13 residues. CDR1 is MNHNS and CDR2 is SASEGT in the germline V gene. The data derive from a study of T cells in Graves' hyperthyroidism and ophthalmopathy. Across the study: Upon initial diagnosis and before any treatment, peripheral blood was collected. Findings and caveats of the study: Appearing also in blood were most of the thyroid clonotypes expanded above 0.001.

The source material, RNA transcripts, was used to amplify TCR beta CDR3 regions. Initially, a first-round RT-PCR of the TCR CDR3 employed the HTBI primer set. A single record per CDR3 protein comes from TCRdb applying MiXCR to the multiplex PCR reads. The sample records around 340,000 distinct CDR3 sequences, roughly a fifth being singletons. Exclusion of patients followed from uncontrolled infection, other autoimmune disease, pregnancy or lactation. This sequence was found in a woman in her 50s with Graves' hyperthyroidism. The sequenced sample consisted of blood. The chain employs TRBV6-1 and TRBJ1-1; no clear D gene. The CDR3 here is CASSNRRYTEAFF. CDR3 coding DNA: TGTGCCAGCAGTAATCGACGGTACACTGAAGCTTTCTTT.